This TCR beta chain emerged from a study of cytomegalovirus exposure and HLA in healthy donors. Study overall: Later analysis reported that the 110 or so validation repertoires shared the platform of the approximately 690 first-cohort repertoires.

Produced via immunoSEQ multiplex PCR; TCRdb's table is partial and in-frame only. This sample has 150,000 to 200,000 clones, with around nine tenths found just once. A 120-subject validation cohort, separate from the roughly 670-subject first cohort, supplied the donors. Findings and limits, study-wide: Cytomegalovirus association was assigned to about 180 TCR beta chains. A few CMV-associated chains proved CMV antigen-specific in vitro.

The CDR3 runs to 15 residues. Germline V gene data show CDR1 as MNHEY and CDR2 as SMNVEV (reference sequence). Trimming took 4 bases from V and 1 from J; bases not matched to a gene: 3. Of note for this clone: Its antigen is undetermined.

The receptor was isolated from a young man in good health and CMV-seropositive. The chain recombines TRBV27 with TRBJ2-2; TRBD1 matches at 7 bases. Sequenced material: PBMCs. The CDR3, as DNA: TGTGCCAGCAGTTACAGGGGCCGGAACACCGGGGAGCTGTTTTTT. Residues: CASSYRGRNTGELFF.